The clone carrying this T cell receptor (beta chain) has at least ten counts. The antigen is undetermined. This sample is drawn from a study of read filtering for tumor transcriptome and immune sequencing. Study outcomes and limitations: Sorted CD138-negative bone marrow cells were not purified T cells.

Molecular barcoded adaptors covering alpha/delta and beta/gamma chains were used on roughly 370 ng RNA. One entry per CDR3 protein results from TCRdb running MiXCR on the reads. The top ten hold roughly 18% of the sample, which has about 38,000 distinct CDR3 sequences, approximately 15% seen once. CDR3 length: 13 amino acids. Trimming took off 1 base at V and 5 bases at J, with 6 bases between the two ends. Per the germline V gene, CDR1 is SNHLY and CDR2 is FYNNEI. This TCR derives from a donor aged 40 or over with multiple myeloma. V is TRBV2 and J is TRBJ1-5, with D unresolved. Source material: a population of CD138-negative cells sorted from bone marrow. The CDR3, as DNA: TGTGCCAGCAGTGAAGATGAAGATCAGCCCCAGCATTTT. Protein product: CASSEDEDQPQHF.